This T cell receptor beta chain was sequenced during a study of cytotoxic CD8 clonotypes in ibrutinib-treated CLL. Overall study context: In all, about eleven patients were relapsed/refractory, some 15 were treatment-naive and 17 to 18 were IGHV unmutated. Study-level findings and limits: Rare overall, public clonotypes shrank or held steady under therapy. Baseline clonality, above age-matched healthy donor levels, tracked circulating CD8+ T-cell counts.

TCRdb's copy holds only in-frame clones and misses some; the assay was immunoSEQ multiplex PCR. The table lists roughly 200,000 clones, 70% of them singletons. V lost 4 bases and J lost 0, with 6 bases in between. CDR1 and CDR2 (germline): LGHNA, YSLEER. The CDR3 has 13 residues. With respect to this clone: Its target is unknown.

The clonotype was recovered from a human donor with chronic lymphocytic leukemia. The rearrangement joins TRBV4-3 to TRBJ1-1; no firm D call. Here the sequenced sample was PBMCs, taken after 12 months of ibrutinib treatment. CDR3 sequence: CASSPRMNTEAFF. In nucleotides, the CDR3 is TGCGCCAGCAGCCCTCGCATGAACACTGAAGCTTTCTTT.